This TCR beta chain was captured in a study of cytomegalovirus exposure and HLA in healthy donors. Points from the study as a whole: It was 150 to 200 TCR beta chains that were listed as cytomegalovirus-associated. In an earlier analysis, most TCR beta V segments were productive about 90% or about 30% of the time.

13 Jbeta primers and 60 Vbeta primers were used for the PCR. Here immunoSEQ multiplex PCR was the method, and the copy in TCRdb shows in-frame clones only, minus some. This sample has over 150,000 clones, with about 70% found just once. With regard to this clone: Its antigen is unidentified.

Germline V gives CDR1 SGHDT, CDR2 YYEEEE. This CDR3 region has 17 residues. V gave up 2 bases and J gave up 3 bases; unmatched junction bases: 9. The sample comprised PBMCs. The J gene is TRBJ2-2, the V gene TRBV5-6; 8 nucleotides align to TRBD1. The clonotype originates from a man in his late teens or twenties in good health and CMV-seronegative. The CDR3 reads CASSFQGAGVYTGELFF. Written as DNA, the CDR3 is TGTGCCAGCAGCTTCCAGGGGGCAGGAGTGTACACCGGGGAGCTGTTTTTT.